This T cell receptor (beta chain) was captured by sequencing in a study of beta chain features in type 1 diabetes. Study-wide results and limits: The influence of HLA type on TCRB rearrangement stayed undetermined. Sequencing from cDNA could over-represent high-TCR-expressing cells. VDJ junctions in type 1 diabetes patients carried more deletions and fewer insertions.

Sort purity for all populations was recorded as exceeding 98%. Germline V lookup: CDR1 GTSNPN, CDR2 SVGIG (reference sequence). This CDR3 has 16 amino acids. The trim removed 2 bases at V and 2 bases at J, leaving 5 bases unmatched. What was sequenced were expressed TCRB transcripts, since all of the isolated RNA had been reverse transcribed. The assay was immunoSEQ multiplex PCR, and TCRdb's table has in-frame clones only and misses some. Of over 40,000 clones listed, approximately 51% are singletons. As to this clone: Its antigen is currently unknown.

This chain links TRBV30 with TRBJ1-5; 11 nucleotides line up with TRBD1. This receptor was identified in a woman aged 25 to 39 in good health. The specimen sequenced was stem cell memory CD4+ T cells from blood. The CDR3 DNA sequence: TGTGCCTGGAGTTATGGACAGGGGGCCGGCAATCAGCCCCAGCATTTT. Protein: CAWSYGQGAGNQPQHF.